The 20 T cell receptor beta chains listed next were all sequenced from one sample in a study of identical twins (dated by TCRdb to about 2016). Receptor amplification or capture employed 5' RACE. Reads for this sample came from an Illumina HiSeq 2000. Clones were called with MiXCR by TCRdb after fastp trimmed the public reads at Q25, and only in-frame beta chains were retained. Duplicate CDR3 protein sequences are folded into a single record with the most common DNA and genes. The sample records 500,000 to 550,000 distinct CDR3 sequences, roughly a fifth of which are singletons. 0.75% to 0.95% of the sample is held by the ten biggest clonotypes. This sample also appeared in a second study, on T cells expressing NK-cell markers.

Sequenced input: CD4+ T cells sorted from blood. Source of these receptors: a woman aged 18-35 years in good health.

The J gene is TRBJ2-1, the V gene TRBV20-1; D is perhaps TRBD2 (5 bases). The CDR3 extends over 14 amino acids. The germline V gene encodes CDR1 DFQATT and CDR2 SNEGSKA (reference sequence). V lost 6 bases and J 8 bases, leaving 20 bases between the germline ends. Here the CDR3 DNA reads TGCAGTGCAGGAGGCTTAGGAGCCATAGATGAGCAGTTCTTC. Translating it yields CSAGGLGAIDEQFF.

This clonotype was observed a handful of times. The genes are TRBV20-1 and TRBJ1-5; TRBD1 might be the D (6 bases). Germline V CDR1 and CDR2: DFQATT, SNEGSKA (reference sequence). Trimming removed 3 bases from V and 1 base from J, with 16 bases in between. CDR3 length: 16 amino acids. CDR3 sequence reads: CSASPPTTGSNQPQHF. CDR3 DNA sequence: TGCAGTGCTAGCCCACCGACCACAGGGAGCAATCAGCCCCAGCATTTT.

The chain uses TRBV20-1 and TRBJ2-7; the D is unclear. The CDR3 runs 14 residues. Germline V gene data show CDR1 as DFQATT and CDR2 as SNEGSKA (reference sequence). V shed 0 bases and J shed 6 bases, with 15 bases lying between them. In DNA form, the CDR3 reads TGCAGTGCTAGAGATGGTTATTACGCAGGCGAGCAGTACTTC. Its protein product is CSARDGYYAGEQYF.

This clonotype was found a few times. This chain links TRBV7-2 with TRBJ2-7, with 7 positions matching TRBD2. The V gene end was trimmed by 4 bases and the J gene end by 6 bases; junction bases not matched to a gene: 12. The CDR3 is 15 amino acids. The germline V gene has CDR1 SGHTA and CDR2 FQGNSA. CDR3 in amino acids: CASSYLGGSSAEQYF. CDR3 in DNA: TGTGCCAGCAGCTACCTGGGCGGGAGTTCTGCCGAGCAGTACTTC.

The DNA for the CDR3 is TGTGCCAGCAGCCGTAGACAGGGAGCAGAGACCCAGTACTTC. Protein sequence: CASSRRQGAETQYF. V usage is TRBV28 and J usage is TRBJ2-5; TRBD1 aligns across 7 bases. V dropped 6 bases and J dropped 4; count of bases not matched to a gene: 8. The CDR3 contains 14 residues. The V gene's germline CDR1 is MDHEN and CDR2 SYDVKM.

The rearrangement joins TRBV5-1 to TRBJ2-1, with D unclear. Germline CDR1 SGHRS, CDR2 YFSETQ. The CDR3 spans 15 residues. V gave up 2 bases and J gave up 8 bases, with 17 bases separating them. CDR3 region: CASSFGPQTFDEQFF. The CDR3 DNA is TGCGCCAGCAGCTTCGGCCCCCAGACGTTTGATGAGCAGTTCTTC.

This clonotype was counted between two and nine times. The chain has TRBV7-2 and TRBJ2-7; D may be TRBD1 or TRBD2 (5 bases each). Germline assignment: CDR1 SGHTA and CDR2 FQGNSA. Trimming stripped 3 bases from V and 2 bases from J, with 11 bases between. This CDR3 is built from 14 residues. The CDR3 region has the DNA TGTGCCAGCAGCTTGGCCGGGACGGCCTACGAGCAGTACTTC. Protein sequence: CASSLAGTAYEQYF.

The rearrangement links TRBV20-1 to TRBJ2-1; TRBD2 matches 11 bases. The CDR3 runs 15 residues. J gave up 3 bases and V 2 bases, and 3 bases lay outside the gene matches. From germline, CDR1 is DFQATT and CDR2 SNEGSKA (reference sequence). CDR3 protein: CSARTSGRIYNEQFF. The CDR3 coding sequence is TGCAGTGCTAGAACTAGCGGGAGAATCTACAATGAGCAGTTCTTC.

The V and J genes are TRBV5-1 and TRBJ2-1; 7 bases fit TRBD1. This CDR3 comprises 16 residues. Per the germline V gene, CDR1 is SGHRS and CDR2 is YFSETQ. With V trimmed by 4 bases and J by 5 bases, 12 bases remained unmatched. The CDR3 nucleotides are TGCGCCAGCAGCGTTACAACCGGGACAGAAGACAATGAGCAGTTCTTC. Amino acid sequence: CASSVTTGTEDNEQFF.

This clonotype was detected ten times or more. The gene calls are TRBV20-1 and TRBJ2-2; 15 bases align to TRBD2. CDR3 length: 18 residues. CDR1 DFQATT and CDR2 SNEGSKA come from the germline V gene (reference sequence). J lost 4 bases, V lost 6 bases, and 12 bases had no gene match. The CDR3: CSARTSGRATGATGELFF. DNA of the CDR3: TGCAGTGCGCGGACTAGCGGGAGGGCCACAGGCGCCACCGGGGAGCTGTTTTTT.

This clonotype was detected ten times or more. This chain connects TRBV12-3 or TRBV12-4 to TRBJ1-1; possible D gene TRBD1, 5 bases. The CDR3 runs to 15 residues. Trimming removed 1 base at V and 6 bases at J, with 15 bases between. The CDR3 sequence is CASSLGGDIEAEAFF. The CDR3 DNA reads as TGTGCCAGCAGTTTAGGGGGGGATATAGAGGCTGAAGCTTTCTTT.

V gene TRBV10-3 combines with J gene TRBJ1-2; no clear D gene. Trimming took off 10 bases at V and 8 bases at J, with 17 bases between the two ends. Germline V gives CDR1 ENHRY, CDR2 SYGVKD. The CDR3 is 12 amino acids. In DNA form, the CDR3 reads TGTGCCACCGCAACCACTGGGGAGGGCTACACCTTC. Translating gives CATATTGEGYTF.

Note on this clonotype: With a much larger clone just one base away, this may be a read error. V is TRBV12-3 or TRBV12-4 and J is TRBJ2-5, with 11 bases that match TRBD2. The CDR3 consists of 15 residues. The trim removed 7 bases at V and 5 bases at J, leaving 9 bases unmatched. The CDR3: CASTRTSGQAETQYF. The CDR3 coding sequence is TGTGCCAGCACTCGGACTAGCGGGCAAGCGGAGACCCAGTACTTC.

This clonotype showed up just a few times. The chain joins TRBV3-1 to TRBJ2-4; no definite D call. Trimming took 6 bases from V and 9 from J, leaving 15 bases between them. The germline V gene has CDR1 LGHDT and CDR2 YNNKEL (reference sequence). This CDR3 comprises 13 residues. CDR3 coding DNA: TGTGCCAGCAGGGCCGCTGGACGAAGCATTCAGTACTTC. Translating it yields CASRAAGRSIQYF.

Regarding this clonotype: A much bigger clone sits one base away, suggesting this may be a read error. The gene calls are TRBV20-1 and TRBJ2-1, with D hard to call. Looked up from germline, CDR1 is DFQATT and CDR2 is SNEGSKA (reference sequence). Trimming left V 1 base short and J 6 bases short, with 10 bases between. The CDR3 is 13 amino acids. The CDR3: CSARVPGFNEQFF. In DNA form, the CDR3 reads TGCAGTGCTAGAGTCCCCGGCTTCAATGAGCAGTTCTTC.

This clonotype was counted a few times. The rearrangement links TRBV6-5 to TRBJ2-3, with 8 bases matching TRBD1. Germline trimming cut 4 bases from V and 0 bases from J; bases unmatched to any gene: 6. The CDR3 has 16 residues. Germline V CDR1 and CDR2: MNHEY, SVGAGI. The CDR3 region has the DNA TGTGCCAGCAGTTTAATCAGGACAGGGAGCACAGATACGCAGTATTTT. Translation: CASSLIRTGSTDTQYF.

The CDR3 loop is CASSIRDSGITQYF. The CDR3, as DNA: TGTGCCAGTAGTATTAGAGACTCCGGGATTACGCAGTATTTT. The chain couples TRBV19 to TRBJ2-3; perhaps TRBD2 as D (5 bases). Trimming removed 3 bases at V and 8 bases at J, with 15 bases between. Germline-derived CDR1 and CDR2 are LNHDA and SQIVND (reference sequence). The length of the CDR3 is 14 residues.

This chain uses TRBV12-3 or TRBV12-4 with TRBJ2-3; D is perhaps TRBD2 (6 bases). CDR3 length: 16 amino acids. Trimming removed 4 bases from V and 5 bases from J, with 19 bases in between. CDR3 nucleotide sequence: TGTGCCAGCAGTTATCGACTAGTGGGTGGTGGAGATACGCAGTATTTT. It is translated as CASSYRLVGGGDTQYF.

This clonotype has a handful of counts. V gene TRBV19 combines with J gene TRBJ1-1; D gene ambiguous. The CDR3 covers 11 residues. From germline, CDR1 is LNHDA and CDR2 SQIVND (reference sequence). V lost 9 bases and J 3 bases, leaving 8 bases between the germline ends. The CDR3 bases are TGTGCCAGCAGACGGGACACTGAAGCTTTCTTT. Protein sequence: CASRRDTEAFF.

J is TRBJ1-1 and V is TRBV27; TRBD1 might be the D (5 bases). V lost 2 bases to trimming and J lost 6 bases, with 13 bases between them. CDR1 is MNHEY, CDR2 SMNVEV, per germline (reference sequence). This CDR3 is 14 amino acids long. CDR3 sequence reads: CASSLRADRAEAFF. The CDR3 bases are TGTGCCAGCAGTTTAAGGGCAGACAGAGCTGAAGCTTTCTTT.